This is a list of T cell receptor beta chains from one sample in a study of T cell responses to AZD1222 COVID-19 vaccine. Measured with immunoSEQ multiplex PCR; TCRdb has only the in-frame clones, and not every one. The sample consists of over 120,000 clones, approximately 91% of them appearing once. The sequences come from peripheral blood, collected 28 days after the second dose of the MenACWY control vaccine. The receptors here all came from an adult who received the MenACWY meningococcal vaccine as a control. Both conserved end residues are part of each CDR3.

V gene: TRBV5-8
J gene: TRBJ1-5
CDR3 protein: CASSRQGGAQFQPQHF

V gene: TRBV7-9
J gene: TRBJ2-4
CDR3 protein: CASSSQGSGIAKNIQYF

V gene: TRBV5-6
J gene: TRBJ2-1
CDR3 protein: CASSPGTSGRNEQFF

V gene: TRBV30
J gene: TRBJ1-1
CDR3 protein: CAWSPSGAEAFF

V gene: TRBV2
J gene: TRBJ2-3
CDR3 protein: CASGGARGTDTQYF

V gene: TRBV9
J gene: TRBJ2-3
CDR3 protein: CASSVTSGSPDTQYF

V gene: TRBV5-5
J gene: TRBJ1-1
CDR3 protein: CASSSLGQGNTEAFF

V gene: TRBV27
J gene: TRBJ2-7
CDR3 protein: CASSRQGAASYEQYF

V gene: TRBV29-1
J gene: TRBJ1-1
CDR3 protein: CSVEGYFAEAFF

V gene: TRBV5-1
J gene: TRBJ1-2
CDR3 protein: CASSLALTNYGYTF

V gene: TRBV29-1
J gene: TRBJ2-7
CDR3 protein: CSVGQPPYEQYF

V gene: TRBV19
J gene: TRBJ1-1
CDR3 protein: CASSPHHTLQWNTEAFF

V gene: TRBV7-2
J gene: TRBJ2-1
CDR3 protein: CASSLSSYNEQFF

V gene: TRBV6-1
J gene: TRBJ2-5
CDR3 protein: CASSETVQYF

V gene: TRBV11-3
J gene: TRBJ2-3
CDR3 protein: CASGYGTGMADTQYF

V gene: TRBV11-3
J gene: TRBJ1-1
CDR3 protein: CASSLAGVNTEAFF

V gene: TRBV7-9
J gene: TRBJ1-3
CDR3 protein: CASSWGTGNTIYF

V gene: TRBV11-3
J gene: TRBJ1-3
CDR3 protein: CASSQVASGSSGNTIYF

V gene: TRBV19
J gene: TRBJ1-1
CDR3 protein: CASSDRDRAGAFF

V gene: TRBV28
J gene: TRBJ2-7
CDR3 protein: CASNKGQAGDYEQYF

V gene: TRBV2
J gene: TRBJ1-2
CDR3 protein: CASRFFQGDYGYTF

V gene: TRBV6-5
J gene: TRBJ1-5
CDR3 protein: CASRNGAGNQPQHF

V gene: TRBV2
J gene: TRBJ2-1
CDR3 protein: CASSSVSGGRYNEQFF

V gene: TRBV5-1
J gene: TRBJ2-4
CDR3 protein: CASSLQQEDIQYF

V gene: TRBV10-3
J gene: TRBJ1-1
CDR3 protein: CAISESGKNTEAFF

V gene: TRBV7-3
J gene: TRBJ2-5
CDR3 protein: CASSLSGDEETQYF

V gene: TRBV7-8
J gene: TRBJ2-2
CDR3 protein: CASSPLGGSGELFF

V gene: TRBV6-5
J gene: TRBJ1-5
CDR3 protein: CASSRDREGQPQHF

V gene: TRBV4-3
J gene: TRBJ2-5
CDR3 protein: CASSQEAFTEQETQYF

V gene: TRBV11-1
J gene: TRBJ2-1
CDR3 protein: CASMGGLLPYNEQFF

V gene: TRBV5-8
J gene: TRBJ2-3
CDR3 protein: CASSLLAGVTDTQYF

V gene: TRBV28
J gene: TRBJ1-3
CDR3 protein: CASSWGARRGNTIYF

V gene: TRBV4-1
J gene: TRBJ1-1
CDR3 protein: CASTLAPQGRNTEAFF

V gene: TRBV7-3
J gene: TRBJ2-3
CDR3 protein: CASSSPSGAGGLSTDTQYF

V gene: TRBV5-1
J gene: TRBJ1-5
CDR3 protein: CASAISGTDQPQHF

V gene: TRBV11-2
J gene: TRBJ2-5
CDR3 protein: CASSLPAVNQETQYF

V gene: TRBV7-9
J gene: TRBJ2-7
CDR3 protein: CASSPGGGRTYEQYF

V gene: TRBV10-3
J gene: TRBJ1-3
CDR3 protein: CAISRPLGESGNTIYF

V gene: TRBV6-5
J gene: TRBJ2-7
CDR3 protein: CASSYSNTGNGYEQYF

V gene: TRBV9
J gene: TRBJ2-7
CDR3 protein: CASSAPRGGSRNEQYF

V gene: TRBV7-6
J gene: TRBJ2-1
CDR3 protein: CASSPRTGYNEQFF

V gene: TRBV5-5
J gene: TRBJ2-5
CDR3 protein: CASSALTGGVETQYF

V gene: TRBV7-2
J gene: TRBJ2-7
CDR3 protein: CASSIAGQGWNEQYF

V gene: TRBV5-4
J gene: TRBJ2-3
CDR3 protein: CASSTRLAGRTDTQYF

V gene: TRBV6-6
J gene: TRBJ2-2
CDR3 protein: CASSYTQWDVTGELFF

V gene: TRBV2
J gene: TRBJ1-1
CDR3 protein: CASSEGPENTEAFF

V gene: TRBV6-1
J gene: TRBJ2-5
CDR3 protein: CASSEYGPLGETQYF

V gene: TRBV27
J gene: TRBJ1-2
CDR3 protein: CASSFVLGYGYTF

V gene: TRBV25-1
J gene: TRBJ2-3
CDR3 protein: CASSWTGVEDTQYF

V gene: TRBV7-2
J gene: TRBJ1-5
CDR3 protein: CASSPGQSQPQHF

V gene: TRBV18
J gene: TRBJ1-2
CDR3 protein: CASSPLGQGSYGYTF

V gene: TRBV5-1
J gene: TRBJ2-1
CDR3 protein: CASSPHQTSGDTYNEQFF